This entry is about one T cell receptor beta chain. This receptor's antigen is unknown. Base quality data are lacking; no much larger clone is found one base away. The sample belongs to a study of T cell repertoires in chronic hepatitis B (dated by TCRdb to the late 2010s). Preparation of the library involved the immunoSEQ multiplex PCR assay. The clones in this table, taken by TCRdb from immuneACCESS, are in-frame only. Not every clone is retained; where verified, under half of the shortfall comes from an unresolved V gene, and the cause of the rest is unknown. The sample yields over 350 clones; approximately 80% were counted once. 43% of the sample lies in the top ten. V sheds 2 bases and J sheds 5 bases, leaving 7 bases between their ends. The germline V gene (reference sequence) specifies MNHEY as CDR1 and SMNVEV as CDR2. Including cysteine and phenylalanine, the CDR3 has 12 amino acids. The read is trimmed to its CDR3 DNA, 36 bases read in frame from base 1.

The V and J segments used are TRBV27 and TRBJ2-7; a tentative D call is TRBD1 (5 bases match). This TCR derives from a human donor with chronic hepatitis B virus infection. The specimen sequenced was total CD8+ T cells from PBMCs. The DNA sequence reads TGTGCCAGCAGTTTACTAGGGGACGAGCAGTACTTC. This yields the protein CASSLLGDEQYF.